Listed below are T cell receptor beta chains from one sample, sequenced in a study of shared clonotypes between healthy human individuals. The protocol was immunoSEQ multiplex PCR, while the TCRdb copy is restricted to in-frame clones and leaves out a portion. This sample has fewer than 850,000 clones, with about 96% found just once. Sample: naive CD8+ T cells sorted from blood. These receptors all come from a man aged 25 to 40 in good health. The CDR3 runs from the conserved cysteine through the conserved F or W. A D gene is named only where the DNA matches it firmly. Only some rows state a clone size, as once, few, many or a class for expanded clones.

j_call d_call clone_size v_call cdr3_aa
TRBJ1-1 TRBD1 - TRBV18 CASSPDRGNTEAFF
TRBJ2-3 TRBD2 - TRBV7-9 CASSLGLALSTDTQYF
TRBJ2-1 - - TRBV4-3 CASSQVVVTSSYNEQFF
TRBJ2-7 - - TRBV7-9 CASSMGRPGEQYF
TRBJ2-7 TRBD1 - TRBV10-3 CAISVTGDKTTYEQYF
TRBJ2-1 TRBD2 - TRBV4-3 CASSRPGLAGGGDEQFF
TRBJ2-2 TRBD1 - TRBV27 CASSSYRGRMDTGELFF
TRBJ2-1 TRBD2 - TRBV11-2 CASSLSGRAFEQFF
TRBJ2-7 - - TRBV7-9 CASATPPYEQYF
TRBJ2-7 - - TRBV7-2 CASSLGPPPGYEQYF
TRBJ2-7 - - TRBV7-3 CASSSRTGRGGEQYF
TRBJ2-1 - - TRBV11-2 CASSLELGYNEQFF
TRBJ2-5 TRBD2 once TRBV5-6 CASSWKTSGRVLETQYF
TRBJ1-1 - - TRBV7-9 CASSLRDTEAFF
TRBJ2-7 - once TRBV6-5 CASSSYSSGQNYEQYF
TRBJ2-5 TRBD2 - TRBV7-6 CASSLISTGGNQETQYF
TRBJ2-5 - - TRBV6-4 CASSDLLRGEETQYF
TRBJ1-5 - - TRBV2 CASSPEGNQPQHF
TRBJ2-3 - - TRBV25-1 CASSEYSPDTQYF
TRBJ2-1 - once TRBV7-9 CASSHQRNEQFF
TRBJ2-7 TRBD1 once TRBV7-9 CASSLRTGSAYEQYF
TRBJ1-2 TRBD1 - TRBV19 CASSPTGDYGYTF
TRBJ1-1 - - TRBV7-2 CASSPGRVEAFF
TRBJ1-1 - - TRBV10-3 CAISVSNTEAFF
TRBJ1-4 - - TRBV27 CASSLLGGSNEKLFF
TRBJ2-5 TRBD2 - TRBV7-9 CASSSANSGRAEETQYF
TRBJ1-1 - - TRBV7-9 CASSLGGNGAFF
TRBJ1-5 TRBD1 - TRBV9 CASSAGTGNQPQHF
TRBJ1-1 - - TRBV7-2 CASSPPGALNTEAFF
TRBJ2-7 - - TRBV28 CASVGRKQRTTYEQYF
TRBJ2-7 - few TRBV29-1 CSVGRDYEQYF
TRBJ2-2 TRBD1 - TRBV5-1 CASSLPGTGSSGELFF
TRBJ2-5 - - TRBV10-2 CASSVAPLSETQYF
TRBJ1-4 - - TRBV11-2 CASSFFVGHTNEKLFF
TRBJ2-1 TRBD2 - TRBV29-1 CSVEGREGGYNEQFF
TRBJ2-1 - - TRBV27 CASRSGGHTYNEQFF
TRBJ1-2 - - TRBV27 CASSPTDSLWGYTF